These T cell receptor beta chains were read from a single sample in a study of blood T cells in healthy people across ages. Each CDR3 protein gets one entry after TCRdb re-called the 5' RACE reads with MiXCR. Of 1,300,000 or so distinct CDR3 sequences in the sample, approximately 59% are singletons; the top ten hold 6.7%. Source material: blood. The receptors were sampled from a man between 18 and 29 years old in good health. CDR3s include the opening cysteine and the closing phenylalanine or tryptophan. Each record gives: CDR3 protein, CDR3 DNA, D gene, J gene, clone size, V gene. A D gene is named only where the DNA matches it firmly. Rows give clone size only sometimes, using once, few, many, or a class for an expanded clone.

CDR3: CASRPGQLLGGSPLHF
DNA: TGTGCCAGCAGACCCGGACAGCTTCTAGGTGGATCACCCCTCCACTTT
D: NA
J: TRBJ1-6
size: NA
V: TRBV6-2/TRBV6-3

CDR3: CASSLLGRWEPQHF
DNA: TGTGCCAGCAGCTTATTGGGACGGTGGGAGCCCCAGCATTTT
D: NA
J: TRBJ1-5
size: once
V: TRBV7-2

CDR3: CAGRGGTGISGEQYF
DNA: TGTGCCGGTCGAGGAGGGACAGGGATAAGTGGCGAGCAGTACTTC
D: TRBD1
J: TRBJ2-7
size: NA
V: TRBV6-2/TRBV6-3

CDR3: CASSHFQGANIQYF
DNA: TGCGCCAGCAGCCATTTCCAGGGGGCAAACATTCAGTACTTC
D: TRBD1
J: TRBJ2-4
size: NA
V: TRBV4-1

CDR3: CASSYPQGAGTEAFF
DNA: TGTGCCAGCAGTTACCCACAGGGGGCTGGCACTGAAGCTTTCTTT
D: TRBD1
J: TRBJ1-1
size: NA
V: TRBV6-2/TRBV6-3

CDR3: CSAPTSGVYEQYF
DNA: TGCAGTGCTCCTACTAGCGGCGTCTACGAGCAGTACTTC
D: TRBD2
J: TRBJ2-7
size: NA
V: TRBV20-1

CDR3: CASSQGAGSRYEQYF
DNA: TGCGCCAGCAGCCAGGGGGCAGGGAGCCGCTACGAGCAGTACTTC
D: TRBD1
J: TRBJ2-7
size: NA
V: TRBV5-1

CDR3: CSATSGLAGDEQYF
DNA: TGCAGTGCAACCTCGGGACTAGCGGGAGACGAGCAGTACTTC
D: TRBD2
J: TRBJ2-7
size: few
V: TRBV20-1

CDR3: CASSSSRHTRDGVYF
DNA: TGTGCCAGCAGCTCAAGCAGACATACCAGGGACGGGGTGTATTTT
D: NA
J: TRBJ2-3
size: NA
V: TRBV7-2

CDR3: CASRGTGLPLHF
DNA: TGCGCCAGCAGGGGGACGGGTTTACCCCTCCACTTT
D: NA
J: TRBJ1-6
size: NA
V: TRBV5-1

CDR3: CASSLVESGDTQYF
DNA: TGTGCCAGCAGCTTAGTCGAATCTGGGGATACGCAGTATTTT
D: NA
J: TRBJ2-3
size: NA
V: TRBV7-7

CDR3: CASRSYLDSAEKLFF
DNA: TGTGCCAGCAGGTCCTATTTGGACAGTGCCGAAAAACTGTTTTTT
D: NA
J: TRBJ1-4
size: few
V: TRBV28

CDR3: CASKRHRDRDTGELFF
DNA: TGCGCCAGCAAACGCCATAGGGACAGGGACACCGGGGAGCTGTTTTTT
D: TRBD1
J: TRBJ2-2
size: NA
V: TRBV10-2

CDR3: CASSQEGYRGNEQYF
DNA: TGCGCCAGCAGCCAAGAAGGGTATAGGGGGAACGAGCAGTACTTC
D: NA
J: TRBJ2-7
size: many
V: TRBV4-1

CDR3: CSVGRNRGGAHEQFF
DNA: TGCAGCGTTGGTCGGAATCGGGGGGGGGCACATGAGCAGTTCTTC
D: TRBD2
J: TRBJ2-1
size: few
V: TRBV29-1

CDR3: CASSEALLLGQSTDTQYF
DNA: TGTGCCAGCAGTGAAGCGCTTCTCCTTGGGCAGAGCACAGATACGCAGTATTTT
D: NA
J: TRBJ2-3
size: NA
V: TRBV2

CDR3: CASSQQENTEAFF
DNA: TGTGCCAGCAGCCAACAGGAGAACACTGAAGCTTTCTTT
D: NA
J: TRBJ1-1
size: few
V: TRBV5-5

CDR3: CASAPLGRDNEQFF
DNA: TGTGCCAGCGCTCCCCTGGGTCGGGACAATGAGCAGTTCTTC
D: NA
J: TRBJ2-1
size: NA
V: TRBV14

CDR3: CASTEGPRGRRGYTF
DNA: TGTGCCAGCACCGAAGGACCCAGGGGACGCCGCGGCTACACCTTC
D: NA
J: TRBJ1-2
size: NA
V: TRBV6-5

CDR3: CASSYDLRRSNTGELFF
DNA: TGTGCCAGCAGTTATGACCTTAGGCGGTCGAACACCGGGGAGCTGTTTTTT
D: NA
J: TRBJ2-2
size: NA
V: TRBV6-2/TRBV6-3

CDR3: CASSAWSWGNQETQYF
DNA: TGTGCCAGCAGCGCCTGGAGTTGGGGGAATCAAGAGACCCAGTACTTC
D: NA
J: TRBJ2-5
size: NA
V: TRBV9

CDR3: CSGSSDGSGTDTQYF
DNA: TGCAGTGGAAGTTCTGACGGGAGTGGCACAGATACGCAGTATTTT
D: NA
J: TRBJ2-3
size: NA
V: TRBV20-1